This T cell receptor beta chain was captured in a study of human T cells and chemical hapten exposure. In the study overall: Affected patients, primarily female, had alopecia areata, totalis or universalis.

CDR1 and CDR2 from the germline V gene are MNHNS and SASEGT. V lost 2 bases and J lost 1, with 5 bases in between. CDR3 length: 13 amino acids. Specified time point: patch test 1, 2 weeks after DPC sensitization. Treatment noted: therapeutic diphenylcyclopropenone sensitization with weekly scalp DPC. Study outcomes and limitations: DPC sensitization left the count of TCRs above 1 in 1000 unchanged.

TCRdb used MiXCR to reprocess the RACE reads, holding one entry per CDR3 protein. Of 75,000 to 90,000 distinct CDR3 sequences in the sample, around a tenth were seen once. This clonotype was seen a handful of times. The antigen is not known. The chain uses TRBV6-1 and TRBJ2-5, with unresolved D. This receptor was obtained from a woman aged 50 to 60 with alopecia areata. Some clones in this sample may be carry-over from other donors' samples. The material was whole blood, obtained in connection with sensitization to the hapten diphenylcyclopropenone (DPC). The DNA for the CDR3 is TGTGCCAGCAGTGAACAGCTCCAAGAGACCCAGTACTTC. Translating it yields CASSEQLQETQYF.